A selection of T cell receptor beta chains follows, all from one sample in a study of T cells in Graves' hyperthyroidism and ophthalmopathy. TCRdb reanalysed the multiplex PCR reads using MiXCR and keeps one entry per CDR3 protein. Seen here are some 770,000 distinct CDR3 sequences, roughly 15% observed once, and the top ten hold approximately 8%. Sample: blood. The receptors come from a man aged 18 to 30 with Graves' hyperthyroidism. CDR3s include the opening cysteine and the closing phenylalanine or tryptophan. The order of the fields is clone size, V gene, D gene, J gene, CDR3 protein, CDR3 DNA. The D gene is left open where the match is weak. Clone size, where shown, is once, few, many, or a class for clones that have expanded.

>.|TRBV18|TRBD1|TRBJ2-7
CASSQAGTGLNEQYF
TGTGCCAGCTCACAAGCCGGGACAGGTCTTAACGAGCAGTACTTC
>few|TRBV12-3/TRBV12-4|.|TRBJ1-2
CASSFAGPRYGYTF
TGTGCCAGCAGTTTTGCAGGGCCCCGGTATGGCTACACCTTC
>many|TRBV12-3/TRBV12-4|TRBD2|TRBJ2-2
CASSFRLAGFTGELFF
TGTGCCAGCAGTTTTAGGCTAGCGGGATTCACCGGGGAGCTGTTTTTT
>.|TRBV28|.|TRBJ1-5
CASSTVRRQPQHF
TGTGCCAGCAGTACTGTCCGGCGACAGCCCCAGCATTTT
>many|TRBV7-3|.|TRBJ2-1
CASSFEGGSYNEQFF
TGTGCCAGCAGCTTTGAGGGAGGTTCCTACAATGAGCAGTTCTTC
>many|TRBV3-1|TRBD2|TRBJ2-2
CASSPRLAGPTGELFF
TGTGCCAGCAGCCCTCGACTAGCGGGACCGACCGGGGAGCTGTTTTTT
>few|TRBV9|.|TRBJ2-1
CASSRVNEQFF
TGTGCCAGCAGCCGGGTTAATGAGCAGTTCTTC
>.|TRBV27|TRBD2|TRBJ2-3
CASSRPRLAGVPDTQYF
TGTGCCAGCAGTAGACCTCGACTAGCGGGAGTACCAGATACGCAGTATTTT
>few|TRBV29-1|.|TRBJ2-6
CSVEDRRSGANVLTF
TGCAGCGTTGAGGACCGCCGTTCGGGGGCCAACGTCCTGACTTTC
>many|TRBV28|TRBD2|TRBJ2-7
CASSAPGLAGYEQYF
TGTGCCAGCAGCGCACCGGGACTAGCGGGATACGAGCAGTACTTC
>many|TRBV28|TRBD2|TRBJ2-1
CASSLTSGGFYNEQFF
TGTGCCAGCAGTTTGACTAGCGGGGGGTTCTACAATGAGCAGTTCTTC
>few|TRBV12-3/TRBV12-4|.|TRBJ1-5
CASTSRGVGNQPQHF
TGTGCCAGCACCTCCCGGGGGGTAGGGAATCAGCCCCAGCATTTT
>many|TRBV28|.|TRBJ2-5
CASRYGRETQYF
TGTGCCAGCAGGTACGGCCGGGAGACCCAGTACTTC
>many|TRBV30|.|TRBJ2-7
CAWSVLGVEQYF
TGTGCCTGGAGTGTACTGGGGGTCGAGCAGTACTTC
>.|TRBV10-3|TRBD2|TRBJ2-7
CAISVAGGDHEQYF
TGTGCCATCAGCGTAGCGGGAGGCGACCACGAGCAGTACTTC
>many|TRBV20-1|.|TRBJ2-5
CSAKSLSSAQYF
TGCAGTGCCAAATCTCTCAGTAGTGCCCAGTACTTC
>few|TRBV20-1|TRBD2|TRBJ2-5
CSAPGLAGGGRETQYF
TGCAGTGCCCCGGGACTAGCGGGAGGAGGGAGAGAGACCCAGTACTTC